Following are 20 T cell receptor beta chains from one sample sequenced in a study of blood T cell repertoires in COVID-19 (dated by TCRdb to about 2020). The library came from the immunoSEQ multiplex PCR assay. TCRdb retrieved this table from immuneACCESS and kept in-frame rearrangements only. Not all clones are present; in checked studies, unresolved V genes account for under half, and no reason is known for the remainder. A total of about 220,000 clones appear in this sample, approximately 83% of them only once. About 1.3% of the sample comes from the top ten. Sequenced material: PBMCs or T cells enriched from blood (not recorded which). The receptors shown here come from a woman in her 40s with acute COVID-19.

J is TRBJ2-5 and V is TRBV11-2, with a possible D match to TRBD1 (5 bases). The ends were cut back, 2 bases at V and 4 bases at J, with 17 bases in the middle. The CDR3 consists of 16 residues. The germline V gene encodes CDR1 SGHAT and CDR2 FQNNGV. The CDR3 region has the DNA TGTGCCAGCAGCTTAAGGAACAGAGTGGGGCGAGAGACCCAGTACTTC. This codes for CASSLRNRVGRETQYF. The entire variable domain, with the rest obtained from reference TRBV11-2 and TRBJ2-5, is as follows: EAGVAQSPRYKIIEKRQSVAFWCNPISGHATLYWYQQILGQGPKLLIQFQNNGVVDDSQLPKDRFSAERLKGVDSTLKIQPAKLEDSAVYLCASSLRNRVGRETQYFGPGTRLLVL.

The genes are TRBV4-3 and TRBJ2-2, with D possibly TRBD1 on 5 matching bases. The ends were cut back, 0 bases at V and 6 bases at J, with 11 bases in the middle. The CDR3 length is 15 residues. CDR1 is LGHNA and CDR2 is YSLEER in the germline V gene. CDR3 coding DNA: TGCGCCAGCAGCCAAGATGCAGGGTGGGCCGGGGAGCTGTTTTTT. Translated, it gives CASSQDAGWAGELFF.

V and J are TRBV15 and TRBJ2-6, with TRBD1 as a possible D gene (5 bases). Germline lookup yields CDR1 LNHNV and CDR2 YYDKDF (reference sequence). The CDR3 is made up of 15 amino acids. V was shortened by 8 bases and J by 0 bases, with 11 bases between the two germline ends. The CDR3 spells CATSGAFSGANVLTF. Written as DNA, the CDR3 is TGTGCCACCTCTGGGGCTTTCTCTGGGGCCAACGTCCTGACTTTC.

The rearrangement joins TRBV19 to TRBJ1-2; tentative D call: TRBD1 (5 bases). The CDR3 has 11 residues. Trimming left V 8 bases short and J 8 bases short, with 12 bases between. Germline lookup yields CDR1 LNHDA and CDR2 SQIVND (reference sequence). The CDR3 nucleotides read TGTGCCAGTGGGGGGGTAGGCGGCTACACCTTC. Translating it yields CASGGVGGYTF.

The chain combines TRBV5-1 with TRBJ1-1, with unresolved D. The CDR3 covers 13 residues. The V gene's germline CDR1 is SGHRS and CDR2 YFSETQ. V was cut by 6 bases and J by 3 bases, with 12 bases left in between. CDR3 nucleotides: TGCGCCAGCACCCCCGCAGGCGACACTGAAGCTTTCTTT. This encodes CASTPAGDTEAFF.

J is TRBJ2-7 and V is TRBV3-1 (or the pseudogene TRBV3-2); D is unresolved. V was cut by 4 bases and J by 2 bases, with 15 bases left in between. Germline V gives CDR1 LGHDT, CDR2 YNNKEL (reference sequence). There are 15 residues in the CDR3. CDR3 sequence (DNA): TGTGCCAGCAGCCCCCGGAGCCGGCTGACCTACGAGCAGTACTTC. Translated, it gives CASSPRSRLTYEQYF.

The rearrangement joins TRBV6-2 or TRBV6-3 to TRBJ1-2, with 7 bases lining up with TRBD1. V was clipped by 2 bases and J by 2 bases; unmatched bases: 5. The germline V gene encodes CDR1 MNHEY and CDR2 SVGEGT. This CDR3 is built from 15 residues. The CDR3 loop reads CASSYLAGGNYGYTF. CDR3 bases: TGTGCCAGCAGTTACCTCGCAGGGGGGAACTATGGCTACACCTTC.

This chain joins TRBV29-1 and TRBJ2-3; 8 bases line up with TRBD2. After removal of 4 bases from V and 2 bases from J, the junction contained 2 bases not matched to a gene. CDR3 length equals 13 residues. CDR1 SQVTM and CDR2 ANQGSEA come from the germline V gene. In nucleotides, the CDR3 is TGCAGCGTTGTTAGCGGGGTCACAGATACGCAGTATTTT. This codes for CSVVSGVTDTQYF.

The chain's CDR3 is CASKGEGEAFF. In nucleotides, the CDR3 is TGTGCCAGCAAGGGGGAAGGGGAAGCTTTCTTT. The rearrangement joins TRBV5-4 to TRBJ1-1, with D perhaps TRBD1 (6 bases). Trimming left V 6 bases short and J 8 bases short, with 11 bases between. CDR1 and CDR2 (germline): SGHNT, YYREEE (reference sequence). The CDR3 spans 11 residues.

This clone was recorded once. V and J are TRBV6-7 and TRBJ2-7; tentative D call: TRBD1 (5 bases). TRBV6-7 is recorded as an ORF, its role being uncertain. Between the trimmed V and J ends, which lost 2 bases and 3 bases, there was a span of 17 bases. The CDR3 length is 16 residues. In DNA, the CDR3 is TGTGCCAGCAGTTACAAGGGGCAGGGAATGAACTACGAGCAGTACTTC. Translating it yields CASSYKGQGMNYEQYF.

The sample holds many counts of this clone. CDR3 protein: CASSARMGSTGEQYF. CDR3 nucleotide sequence: TGTGCCAGCAGCGCGAGAATGGGGTCCACGGGGGAGCAGTACTTC. This rearrangement joins TRBV9 to TRBJ2-7; tentative D call: TRBD2 (5 bases). Germline V gene sequence: CDR1 SGDLS, CDR2 YYNGEE. This CDR3 has 15 residues. Trimming left V 3 bases short and J 7 bases short, with 20 bases between. The entire variable domain, with the rest obtained from reference TRBV9 and TRBJ2-7, is as follows: DSGVTQTPKHLITATGQRVTLRCSPRSGDLSVYWYQQSLDQGLQFLIQYYNGEERAKGNILERFSAQQFPDLHSELNLSSLELGDSALYFCASSARMGSTGEQYFGPGTRLTVT.

The gene calls are TRBV28 and TRBJ2-7; 11 positions agree with TRBD2. This CDR3 has 14 residues. The V segment lost 5 bases and the J segment 6 bases; nucleotides outside the gene matches: 6. Germline values: CDR1 MDHEN, CDR2 SYDVKM. The CDR3 nucleotides are TGTGCCAGCAGTGAACTAGCGGGAGACCGCGAGCAGTACTTC. The encoded protein is CASSELAGDREQYF.

The V and J genes are TRBV25-1 and TRBJ1-6, with 7 bases identical to TRBD1. This CDR3 is 11 amino acids long. The V gene's germline CDR1 is MGHDK and CDR2 SYGVNS. J gave up 15 bases and V 4 bases, and 3 bases lay outside the gene matches. The CDR3 here is CASSGGQHLHF. The CDR3 nucleotides are TGTGCCAGCAGTGGGGGACAGCACCTCCACTTT.

The chain is built from TRBV28 and TRBJ1-2, with D hard to call. The CDR3 is 15 amino acids. V was shortened by 5 bases and J by 1 base, with 14 bases between the two germline ends. The germline V gene encodes CDR1 MDHEN and CDR2 SYDVKM. The CDR3 is CASSPPQLVNYGYTF. The CDR3 DNA reads as TGTGCCAGCAGTCCCCCTCAACTCGTTAACTATGGCTACACCTTC.

The V gene is TRBV9, the J gene TRBJ1-2; TRBD1 matches 7 bases. Trimming cost V 4 bases and J 4 bases; bases outside gene matches: 10. There are 15 residues in the CDR3. Germline V gene data show CDR1 as SGDLS and CDR2 as YYNGEE. This chain's CDR3 is CASSPGTEPIYGYTF. In DNA, the CDR3 is TGTGCCAGCAGCCCGGGGACAGAACCTATCTATGGCTACACCTTC.

The rearrangement joins TRBV5-1 to TRBJ1-3, with D tentatively TRBD1 (5 bases). The germline CDR1 and CDR2 sequences are SGHRS and YFSETQ. V was pared by 4 bases and J by 1 base, with 12 bases between. The CDR3 runs 15 residues. The CDR3 sequence: CASSRGGASGNTIYF. As DNA, the CDR3 is TGCGCCAGCAGCCGGGGAGGGGCATCTGGAAACACCATATATTTT.

The CDR3 protein is CASMGGSILYNEQFF. DNA for the CDR3: TGTGCCAGCATGGGCGGGTCGATACTATACAATGAGCAGTTCTTC. This chain joins TRBV7-2 and TRBJ2-1, with D tentatively TRBD2 (5 bases). Germline V gives CDR1 SGHTA, CDR2 FQGNSA. V gave up 7 bases and J gave up 4 bases, with 17 bases separating them. The length of the CDR3 is 15 residues.

This chain connects TRBV10-1 to TRBJ2-7; 7 bases are a match to TRBD2. Germline V gene lookup returns CDR1 WNHNN and CDR2 SYGVQD (reference sequence). CDR3 length: 13 amino acids. V lost 5 bases and J lost 3; bases outside the gene matches: 4. CDR3 region: CASSPASGYEQYF. The CDR3 DNA reads TGCGCCAGCAGTCCGGCTAGCGGCTACGAGCAGTACTTC.

This clone was seen once. The V gene is TRBV29-1, the J gene TRBJ1-1, with D perhaps TRBD1 (6 bases). V was clipped by 4 bases and J by 1 base, with 19 bases between them. The V gene's germline CDR1 is SQVTM and CDR2 ANQGSEA. The CDR3 loop spans 16 amino acids. As DNA, the CDR3 is TGCAGCGTTGGAGGGGGAGCGGGGGCGGAGAACACTGAAGCTTTCTTT. Protein: CSVGGGAGAENTEAFF.

This clone was observed once. The V and J genes are TRBV2 and TRBJ2-5; 8 nucleotides match TRBD1. CDR3 length equals 14 residues. V was clipped by 2 bases and J by 5 bases; unmatched bases: 4. From germline, CDR1 is SNHLY and CDR2 FYNNEI. The CDR3 spells CASSERQGRETQYF. In DNA form, the CDR3 reads TGTGCCAGCAGTGAAAGACAGGGGAGGGAGACCCAGTACTTC.